This T cell receptor beta chain was observed in a study of blood T cells in healthy people across ages. Peripheral blood from each donor was collected in a volume of 9.5 to 10 milliliters. Per-sample yields of isolated PBMCs were at least 7 million. Each sample provided at least 6 micrograms of extracted total RNA. Sample-barcoded 5' priming and a J-beta primer mix drove a second PCR of about 6 to 11 cycles. Each cDNA molecule was tagged by a template-switch adaptor with 12 random nucleotides. TCRdb reprocessed the 5' RACE reads via MiXCR and lists one record per CDR3 protein. Of 600,000 to 650,000 distinct CDR3 sequences in the sample, approximately 59% were seen once. The sample was blood. This sequence was found in a man in his 60s in good health.

CDR3 nucleotides: TGTGCCAGCAGTACCATGGGTTCACCCCTCCACTTT. Amino acids: CASSTMGSPLHF. The gene calls are TRBV6-5 and TRBJ1-6; no clear D gene. The CDR3 loop spans 12 amino acids. Trimming removed 5 bases at V and 9 bases at J, with 8 bases between. Germline V gives CDR1 MNHEY, CDR2 SVGAGI.